This is a list of T cell receptor beta chains from one sample in a study of tumor-infiltrating lymphocytes in primary liver carcinoma. TCRdb used MiXCR to reprocess the multiplex PCR reads, holding one entry per CDR3 protein. Of fewer than 250,000 distinct CDR3 sequences in the sample, less than 75% are singletons; the top ten hold approximately 6.5%. The specimen was peripheral blood. The source of these receptors is a woman aged 60-75 years with primary liver carcinoma and hepatitis B virus infection. The CDR3 runs from the conserved cysteine through the conserved F or W. D genes are given only for firm matches. The listing skips clone size in some rows; elsewhere it reads once, few, many or a size class.

d_call	j_call	v_call	clone_size	cdr3_aa	cdr3_nt
TRBD1	TRBJ2-3	TRBV11-2	.	CAGSLDRGPDTQYF	TGTGCCGGCAGCCTGGACAGGGGGCCAGATACGCAGTATTTT
.	TRBJ2-1	TRBV28	.	CASRGLASSYNEQFF	TGTGCCAGCAGGGGGCTAGCTAGCTCCTACAATGAGCAGTTCTTC
.	TRBJ2-7	TRBV6-1	many	CASSEEAGPYEQYF	TGTGCCAGCAGTGAAGAGGCAGGTCCCTACGAGCAGTACTTC
TRBD2	TRBJ2-3	TRBV11-2	once	CASSPWTSGRGKDTLYF	TGTGCCAGCAGCCCCTGGACTAGCGGGAGGGGAAAAGATACGCTGTATTTT
.	TRBJ1-2	TRBV12-5	.	CASSPPGERIRLYGYTF	TGTGCTAGTAGCCCTCCAGGGGAAAGGATTCGCCTGTATGGCTACACCTTC
TRBD2	TRBJ2-1	TRBV4-2	many	CASSGGREYNEQFF	TGTGCCAGCAGCGGCGGGAGGGAGTACAATGAGCAGTTCTTC
.	TRBJ1-1	TRBV5-1	.	CASSLSLLTGTNTEAFF	TGCGCCAGCAGCTTGTCTCTGCTGACCGGGACGAACACTGAAGCTTTCTTT
TRBD1	TRBJ2-1	TRBV11-2	.	CASSLGPGGTYNERFF	TGCGCCAGCAGCTTAGGGCCAGGGGGAACCTACAATGAGCGGTTCTTC
.	TRBJ1-2	TRBV28	few	CASSLYSRGRWNYGYTF	TGTGCCAGCAGTTTATATTCTAGGGGCCGGTGGAACTATGGCTACACCTTC
TRBD1	TRBJ1-5	TRBV14	few	CASSSTDRGRITGSYSNQPQHF	TGTGCCAGCAGCTCCACGGACAGGGGGCGAATCACAGGGTCTTATAGCAATCAGCCCCAGCATTTT
TRBD2	TRBJ2-3	TRBV5-6	few	CAGNRRRTSGTYTQYF	TGTGCCGGCAACAGGCGACGGACTAGCGGCACATATACGCAGTATTTT
.	TRBJ1-1	TRBV5-6	once	CDSSLVRQGRRLNTEAFF	TGTGACAGCAGCTTGGTCCGCCAGGGGAGGAGGCTGAACACTGAAGCTTTCTTT
.	TRBJ2-1	TRBV11-2	.	CVSSTDNEQFF	TGTGTCAGCAGCACGGACAATGAGCAGTTCTTC
TRBD2	TRBJ2-2	TRBV7-8	.	CASSLRPGGLAGLELLF	TGTGCCAGCAGCTTAAGACCGGGGGGGCTAGCGGGACTGGAGCTGCTTTTT
TRBD1	TRBJ1-1	TRBV29-1	.	CRAGTGMTEAFF	TGCAGGGCGGGGACAGGCATGACTGAAGCTTTCTTT
TRBD2	TRBJ2-1	TRBV28	.	CASLQTSGRGSSYSVQFF	TGTGCCAGTCTTCAGACTAGCGGGAGGGGGAGCTCCTACAGTGTGCAGTTCTTC
.	TRBJ1-2	TRBV5-4	.	CASSLSGSNYGYTF	TGTGCCAGCAGCTTATCAGGATCTAACTATGGCTACACCTTC
TRBD2	TRBJ2-5	TRBV4-1	.	CASNRGTSGQETQYF	TGCGCCAGCAACCGGGGGACTAGCGGACAAGAGACCCAGTACTTC
.	TRBJ2-5	TRBV12-3/TRBV12-4	.	CAGRTGRGGGETQYF	TGTGCCGGCAGGACGGGGAGGGGGGGTGGTGAGACCCAGTACTTC
.	TRBJ2-7	TRBV28	.	CASSFKPHKQYF	TGTGCGAGCAGTTTTAAGCCCCACAAGCAGTACTTC
.	TRBJ1-5	TRBV30	.	CAWSGPAGSNQPHHF	TGTGCCTGGAGTGGCCCGGCGGGTAGCAATCAGCCCCACCATTTT
.	TRBJ2-5	TRBV28	.	CASSFTRWAQGDGETQYF	TGTGCCAGCAGTTTCACGAGATGGGCCCAGGGTGACGGGGAGACCCAGTACTTC
.	TRBJ2-7	TRBV5-1	once	CASSTDGSHEQYF	TGCGCCAGCAGCACGGACGGGTCCCACGAGCAGTACTTC
TRBD1	TRBJ2-7	TRBV29-1	many	CSVLPVGTVAYEQYF	TGCAGCGTTCTTCCAGTGGGGACAGTAGCCTACGAGCAGTACTTC
TRBD1	TRBJ2-7	TRBV5-1	.	CAGSPEGQGAPPDEQYF	TGCGCCGGCAGCCCTGAAGGACAGGGGGCGCCCCCGGACGAGCAGTACTTC
TRBD1	TRBJ2-5	TRBV5-1	.	CASSPGQVQETQYF	TGCGCCAGCAGCCCCGGACAGGTACAAGAGACCCAGTACTTC
.	TRBJ2-3	TRBV11-2	medium-sized	CASSPRRQGTTSTDTQYF	TGTGCCAGCAGCCCCCGTCGGCAGGGGACTACAAGCACAGATACGCAGTATTTT
.	TRBJ2-3	TRBV6-5	many	CASSYGVVGAPQYF	TGTGCCAGCAGTTACGGGGTAGTGGGGGCTCCGCAGTATTTT
.	TRBJ2-1	TRBV11-2	.	CASSLTPTTSFNDEQFF	TGTGCCAGCAGCTTAACCCCGACAACATCCTTCAATGATGAGCAGTTCTTC
TRBD2	TRBJ2-3	TRBV7-8	.	CASSFGLAGVTDTQYF	TGTGCCAGCAGCTTTGGACTAGCGGGAGTCACAGATACGCAGTATTTT
.	TRBJ2-1	TRBV5-4	few	CASSWGGGSSYNEQFF	TGTGCCAGCAGCTGGGGTGGAGGAAGCTCCTACAATGAGCAGTTCTTC
.	TRBJ2-7	TRBV14	.	CASSHSYEHYF	TGTGCCAGCAGCCACTCCTACGAGCACTACTTC
TRBD1	TRBJ2-1	TRBV28	.	CASSLPGQGHNGQFF	TGTGCCAGCAGTTTACCGGGACAGGGGCACAATGGGCAGTTCTTC
.	TRBJ2-5	TRBV5-1	.	CASSPTGRQKETQYF	TGCGCCAGCAGCCCTACAGGGAGGCAGAAAGAGACTCAGTACTTC
TRBD2	TRBJ2-7	TRBV6-1	.	CASSRTSGNYEQYF	TGTGCCAGCAGTCGGACTAGCGGGAATTACGAGCAGTACTTC
.	TRBJ1-5	TRBV6-5	.	CASSYGWGPHQPKHF	TGTGCCAGCAGTTATGGGTGGGGACCCCATCAGCCCAAGCATTTT
.	TRBJ2-5	TRBV11-2	.	CANRSSIRETQYF	TGTGCCAACAGGTCCTCGATTAGGGAGACCCAGTACTTC